This T cell receptor (beta chain) originates from a study of blood T cell repertoires in COVID-19. As for the study in general: Samples taken during acute and convalescent COVID-19 were collected in the United States, Italy and Spain. The analysed material was cDNA or gDNA that came from T cells, B-cell-depleted T cells, or PBMCs.

In the original processing: Reference gene primer amplification gave estimated nucleated cell counts. The protocol was immunoSEQ multiplex PCR, while the TCRdb copy is restricted to in-frame clones and leaves out a portion. From that table come the V and J calls and clone size; the DNA was used to work out D and trimming. The table lists approximately 350,000 clones, approximately 90% of them singletons. This CDR3 has 13 residues. Trimming stripped 7 bases from V and 3 bases from J, with 9 bases between. This chain uses TRBV12-3 or TRBV12-4 with TRBJ2-2; D is unclear. The sample comprised peripheral blood. The receptor comes from a woman between 18 and 29 years old who had recovered from COVID-19. The CDR3 nucleotides are TGTGCCAGCACATTCGGGTACACCGGGGAGCTGTTTTTT. Residues: CASTFGYTGELFF.